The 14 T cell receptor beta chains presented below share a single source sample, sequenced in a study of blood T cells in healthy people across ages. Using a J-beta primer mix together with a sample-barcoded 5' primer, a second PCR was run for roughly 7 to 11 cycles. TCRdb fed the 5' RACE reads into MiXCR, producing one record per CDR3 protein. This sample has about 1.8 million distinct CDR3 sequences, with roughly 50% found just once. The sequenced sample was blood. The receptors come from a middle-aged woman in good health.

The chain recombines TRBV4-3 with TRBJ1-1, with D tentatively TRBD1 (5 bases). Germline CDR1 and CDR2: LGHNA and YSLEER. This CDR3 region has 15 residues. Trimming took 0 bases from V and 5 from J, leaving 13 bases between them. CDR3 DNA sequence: TGCGCCAGCAGCCAAGATGAGGGGCGAGGGACTGAAGCTTTCTTT. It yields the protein CASSQDEGRGTEAFF.

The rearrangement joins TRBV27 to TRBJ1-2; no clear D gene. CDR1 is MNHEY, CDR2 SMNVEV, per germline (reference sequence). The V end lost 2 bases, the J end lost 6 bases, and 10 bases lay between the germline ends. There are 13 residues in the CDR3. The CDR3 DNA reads TGTGCCAGCAGTTTAGGGATCTTCGATGGCTACACCTTC. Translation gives CASSLGIFDGYTF.

CDR3 protein: CASSHGGVETQYF. CDR3 bases: TGCGCCAGCAGCCATGGCGGGGTCGAGACCCAGTACTTC. The V call is TRBV4-3, the J call TRBJ2-7; TRBD2 is a possible D gene (6 bases). The tail of the sequence fits TRBJ2-5 better, so the J call may be wrong. CDR3 length: 13 residues. In germline, CDR1 is LGHNA, CDR2 YSLEER.

For the CDR3, the DNA is TGTGCCAGCGGGTATAGGGCAGGGGAGAGCAAAAACATTCAGTACTTC. Its protein is CASGYRAGESKNIQYF. The chain carries TRBV27 and TRBJ2-4, with a possible D match to TRBD1 (6 bases). The V gene's germline CDR1 is MNHEY and CDR2 SMNVEV (reference sequence). Trimming removed 8 bases from V and 3 bases from J, with 20 bases in between. CDR3 length: 16 residues.

Here the CDR3 reads CASSPGTEEKLFF. CDR3 nucleotide sequence: TGCGCCAGCAGCCCCGGGACAGAGGAAAAACTGTTTTTT. The chain uses TRBV4-3 and TRBJ1-4, with 7 bases matching TRBD1. The trim removed 4 bases at V and 8 bases at J, leaving 4 bases unmatched. This CDR3 region has 13 residues. CDR1 and CDR2 (germline): LGHNA, YSLEER.

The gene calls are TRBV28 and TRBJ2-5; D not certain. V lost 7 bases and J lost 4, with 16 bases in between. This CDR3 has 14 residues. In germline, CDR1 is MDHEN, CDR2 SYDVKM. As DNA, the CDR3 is TGTGCCAGCACCCCGGGCAGGCACGGAGAGACCCAGTACTTC. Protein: CASTPGRHGETQYF.

In nucleotides, the CDR3 is TGTGCCATCAGTGCCCGCCGGCGGCATCTCGGGGGACTAACCCTAGCCAAAAACATTCAGTACTTC. Translation gives CAISARRRHLGGLTLAKNIQYF. The chain joins TRBV10-3 to TRBJ2-4; 7 bases fit TRBD2. The CDR3 sequence is 22 residues long. The J segment lost 0 bases and the V segment lost 4 bases, leaving 24 bases of the junction unmatched. The germline V gene encodes CDR1 ENHRY and CDR2 SYGVKD.

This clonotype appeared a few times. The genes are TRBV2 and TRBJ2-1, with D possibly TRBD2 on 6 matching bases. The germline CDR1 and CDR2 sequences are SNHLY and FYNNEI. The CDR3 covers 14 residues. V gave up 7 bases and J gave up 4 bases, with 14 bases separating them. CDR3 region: CASTATGGYNEQFF. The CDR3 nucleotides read TGTGCCAGCACCGCAACCGGGGGTTACAATGAGCAGTTCTTC. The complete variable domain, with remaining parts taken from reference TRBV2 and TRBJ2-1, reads EPEVTQTPSHQVTQMGQEVILRCVPISNHLYFYWYRQILGQKVEFLVSFYNNEISEKSEIFDDQFSVERPDGSNFTLKIRSTKLEDSAMYFCASTATGGYNEQFFGPGTRLTVL.

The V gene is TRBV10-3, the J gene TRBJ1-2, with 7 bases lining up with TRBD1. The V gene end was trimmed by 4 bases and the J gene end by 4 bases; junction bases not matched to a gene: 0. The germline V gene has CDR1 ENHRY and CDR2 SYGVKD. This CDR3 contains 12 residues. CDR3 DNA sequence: TGTGCCATCAGTGGGGACAGCTATGGCTACACCTTC. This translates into CAISGDSYGYTF.

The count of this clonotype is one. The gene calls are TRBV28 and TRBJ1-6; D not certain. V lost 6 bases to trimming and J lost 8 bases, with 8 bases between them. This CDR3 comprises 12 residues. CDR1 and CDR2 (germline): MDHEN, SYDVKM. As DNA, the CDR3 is TGTGCCAGCAGGCCAGTACATTCACCCCTCCACTTT. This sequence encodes CASRPVHSPLHF.

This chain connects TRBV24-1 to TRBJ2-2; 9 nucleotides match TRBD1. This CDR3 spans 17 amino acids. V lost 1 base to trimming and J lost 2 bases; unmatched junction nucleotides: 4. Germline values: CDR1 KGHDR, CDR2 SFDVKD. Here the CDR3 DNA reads TGTGCCACCAGTGATTTAAACAGGGGGCTTAACACCGGGGAGCTGTTTTTT. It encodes CATSDLNRGLNTGELFF.

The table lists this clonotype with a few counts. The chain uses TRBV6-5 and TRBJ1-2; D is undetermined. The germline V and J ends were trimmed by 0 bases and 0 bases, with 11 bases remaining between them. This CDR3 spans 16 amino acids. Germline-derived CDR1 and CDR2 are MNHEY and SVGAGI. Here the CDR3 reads CASSYSTASSNYGYTF. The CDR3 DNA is TGTGCCAGCAGTTACTCTACAGCTTCCTCTAACTATGGCTACACCTTC.

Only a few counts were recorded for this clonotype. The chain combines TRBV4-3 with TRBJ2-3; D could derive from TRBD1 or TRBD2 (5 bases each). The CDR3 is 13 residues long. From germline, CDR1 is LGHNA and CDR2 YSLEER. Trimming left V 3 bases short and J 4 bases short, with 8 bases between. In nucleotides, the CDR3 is TGCGCCAGCAGCCAGGGACCCTCAGATACGCAGTATTTT. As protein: CASSQGPSDTQYF.

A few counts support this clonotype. The CDR3 region is CASRHQGQGKAGANVLTF. The CDR3 coding sequence is TGTGCCAGCCGCCACCAGGGACAGGGAAAGGCTGGGGCCAACGTCCTGACTTTC. The genes are TRBV6-1 and TRBJ2-6, with TRBD1 matching 9 bases. The V segment lost 8 bases and the J segment 2 bases; nucleotides outside the gene matches: 13. The CDR3 sequence is 18 residues long. From germline, CDR1 is MNHNS and CDR2 SASEGT.